These 8 T cell receptor beta chains originate from one sample sequenced in a study of graft-versus-host responses after intestinal transplantation. TCRdb keeps only in-frame clones here, not all; method: immunoSEQ multiplex PCR. The sample has more than 85,000 clones, 90% to 95% seen once; the top ten hold 2%. These receptors' targets are unknown. This material consisted of unstimulated CD8+ T cells sorted from spleen or lymph node cells, taken before intestinal transplant. The receptors here all came from a human donor who received an intestinal transplant.

The rearrangement links TRBV2 to TRBJ2-7; the match to TRBD2 covers 13 bases. CDR1 and CDR2 from the germline V gene are SNHLY and FYNNEI. Losses at the gene ends were 4 bases for V and 2 bases for J; bases not matched to a gene: 2. CDR3 length equals 15 residues. This chain's CDR3 is CASSVGLAGPYEQYF. The CDR3 DNA follows: TGTGCCAGCAGTGTGGGACTAGCGGGGCCCTACGAGCAGTACTTC.

The chain has TRBV5-6 and TRBJ1-2; 11 nucleotides agree with TRBD1. V trimming: 4 bases; J trimming: 3 bases; junction bases outside the gene matches: 8. Germline V gene sequence: CDR1 SGHDT, CDR2 YYEEEE. The CDR3 covers 16 residues. This chain's CDR3 is CASSLSRDRGDYGYTF. In nucleotides, the CDR3 is TGTGCCAGCAGCCTCTCCAGGGACAGGGGGGACTATGGCTACACCTTC.

The J gene is TRBJ2-1, the V gene TRBV5-1; D uncertain. The CDR3 is 14 residues long. Germline CDR1 reads SGHRS; CDR2 reads YFSETQ. The V end lost 5 bases, the J end lost 2 bases, and 11 bases lay between the germline ends. In nucleotides, the CDR3 is TGCGCCAGCAGGTACTACGGCCCCTACAATGAGCAGTTCTTC. Translated, it gives CASRYYGPYNEQFF.

The chain is built from TRBV27 and TRBJ1-5; D not resolved. CDR1 MNHEY and CDR2 SMNVEV come from the germline V gene (reference sequence). V was shortened by 5 bases and J by 3 bases, with 8 bases between the two germline ends. The CDR3 is 13 amino acids. CDR3 sequence: CASSAGLNQPQHF. The CDR3 DNA follows: TGTGCCAGCAGTGCCGGACTCAATCAGCCCCAGCATTTT.

Of note for this clone: In the same sample, other DNA sequences code for this CDR3. The gene calls are TRBV27 and TRBJ1-2; TRBD1 agrees at 10 bases. Germline trimming cut 3 bases from V and 0 bases from J; bases unmatched to any gene: 13. The CDR3 totals 19 residues. Per germline, CDR1 MNHEY and CDR2 SMNVEV (reference sequence). The chain's CDR3 is CASSLRGPGQGLPNYGYTF. CDR3 nucleotide sequence: TGTGCCAGCAGTTTGCGGGGACCGGGACAGGGGTTACCTAACTATGGCTACACCTTC.

The chain joins TRBV27 to TRBJ2-3, with TRBD1 matching over 9 bases. This CDR3 is built from 16 residues. V lost 6 bases to trimming and J lost 2 bases; unmatched junction nucleotides: 9. CDR1 and CDR2 (germline): MNHEY, SMNVEV (reference sequence). In DNA form, the CDR3 reads TGTGCCAGCAGCCCAGGGACAGGGTGGGTCACAGATACGCAGTATTTT. The encoded protein is CASSPGTGWVTDTQYF.

V usage is TRBV18 and J usage is TRBJ2-2; 7 nucleotides align to TRBD1. Germline V gives CDR1 KGHSH, CDR2 LQKENI. V lost 3 bases and J lost 3; bases outside the gene matches: 4. This CDR3 is built from 15 residues. The CDR3 loop reads CASSPGQVDTGELFF. The CDR3 DNA is TGTGCCAGCTCACCCGGACAGGTTGACACCGGGGAGCTGTTTTTT.

The rearrangement links TRBV27 to TRBJ2-6; D might be TRBD2 (6 bases). This CDR3 has 18 residues. V was trimmed by 1 base and J by 0 bases, leaving 13 bases between them. Looked up from germline, CDR1 is MNHEY and CDR2 is SMNVEV (reference sequence). The CDR3 DNA reads TGTGCCAGCAGTTTATACCTCCGGGGGTACTCTGGGGCCAACGTCCTGACTTTC. Translation: CASSLYLRGYSGANVLTF.